This T cell receptor (beta chain) was retrieved from a study of beta chain features in type 1 diabetes. Overall study results and limits: Significant though moderate, a shortening of TCRB CDR3s appeared in all four CD4+ subsets of Type 1 diabetes patients.

Via the markers CD45RO/CCR7/CD25/CD127/CD95/CD27, stem cell-like memory, regulatory, central memory and naive CD4+ cells were sorted. The purity of all sorted populations exceeded 98%. V was clipped by 4 bases and J by 2 bases; unmatched bases: 12. This CDR3 spans 17 amino acids. CDR1 SGDLS and CDR2 YYNGEE come from the germline V gene. The study reverse transcribed the entire isolated RNA, so it sequenced expressed TCRB transcripts. TCRdb's copy holds only in-frame clones and misses some; the assay was immunoSEQ multiplex PCR. The table includes some 640,000 clones, 11% to 15% detected once. This clone was seen a few times. Its target is not known.

This chain connects TRBV9 to TRBJ2-3; 8 bases align to TRBD1. The sequence derives from a man between 18 and 35 years old with type 1 diabetes. Sequencing was performed on naive CD4+ T cells from blood. The CDR3 is CASSTTSRDRFTDTQYF. The CDR3 bases are TGTGCCAGCAGCACAACGAGTAGGGACAGGTTCACAGATACGCAGTATTTT.